This TCR beta chain stems from a study of CD8 T cells in Susac syndrome. Controls were healthy donors (matched for age and sex). RNA totalling about 0.45 to 1 ug underwent reverse transcription with random hexamers. A multiplex approach, immunoSEQ multiplex PCR, amplified TCR beta CDR3 across 54 Vbeta and 13 Jbeta. In TCRdb, the immunoSEQ multiplex PCR reads were re-called with MiXCR into one record per CDR3 protein. The profile shows approximately 170,000 distinct CDR3 sequences, under 95% of them singletons. The V and J ends lost 1 base and 5 bases respectively, with 8 bases between them. This CDR3 is built from 13 residues. Germline V gene sequence: CDR1 SGHAT, CDR2 FQNNGV.

The genes are TRBV11-2 and TRBJ2-5; D is uncertain. Material: CD4+ T cells from PBMCs. The sequence derives from a human donor in good health. The CDR3 DNA follows: TGTGCCAGCAGCTTAGCGATATACGAGACCCAGTACTTC. Amino acids: CASSLAIYETQYF.